Listed below are T cell receptor beta chains from one sample, sequenced in a study of low-dose radiotherapy and immunotherapy resistance in tumors. Each CDR3 protein is one row after TCRdb ran MiXCR on the reads. Here the sample spans approximately 52,000 distinct CDR3 sequences, around 34% being singletons. The sample here was PBMCs, taken after low-dose radiotherapy plus immunotherapy. These receptors all come from a male donor with rectosigmoid adenocarcinoma. Both conserved end residues are part of each CDR3. D genes are given only for firm matches. Clone size is given for some rows only: seen once, a few or many times, or a class if the clone is expanded.

j_gene: TRBJ1-2
abundance: many
d_gene: .
v_gene: TRBV5-1
CDR3nt: TGCGCCAGCAGCTTAGGATTTGACAGTTTTAACTATGGCTACACCTTC
CDR3aa: CASSLGFDSFNYGYTF

j_gene: TRBJ2-5
abundance: many
d_gene: .
v_gene: TRBV27
CDR3nt: TGTGCCAGCAGTCCGCCTAGGGGACCGACAATGGTCGGAGAGACCCAGTACTTC
CDR3aa: CASSPPRGPTMVGETQYF

j_gene: TRBJ2-7
abundance: .
d_gene: .
v_gene: TRBV7-9
CDR3nt: TGTGCCAGCAGCCCACGGACCGGACAGTACTTC
CDR3aa: CASSPRTGQYF

j_gene: TRBJ2-6
abundance: many
d_gene: TRBD1
v_gene: TRBV30
CDR3nt: TGTGCCTGGAGTCCACAGGGGATGTCTGGGGCCAACGTCCTGACTTTC
CDR3aa: CAWSPQGMSGANVLTF

j_gene: TRBJ2-3
abundance: few
d_gene: TRBD2
v_gene: TRBV5-1
CDR3nt: TGCGCCAGCAGCTCGCCTAGCGGGGGGAAGAGCACAGATACGCAGTATTTT
CDR3aa: CASSSPSGGKSTDTQYF

j_gene: TRBJ2-1
abundance: few
d_gene: .
v_gene: TRBV4-2
CDR3nt: TGTGCCAGCAGCCAAGATATGTCAGGACCGATATACAATGAGCAGTTCTTC
CDR3aa: CASSQDMSGPIYNEQFF

j_gene: TRBJ1-5
abundance: many
d_gene: TRBD1
v_gene: TRBV6-2/TRBV6-3
CDR3nt: TGTGCCAGCAGTTACTCGAGGGACAGGGCTGGCAATCAGCCCCAGCATTTT
CDR3aa: CASSYSRDRAGNQPQHF

j_gene: TRBJ2-1
abundance: once
d_gene: .
v_gene: TRBV28
CDR3nt: TGTGCCAGCATAAACGCAGGGCGCGGGAATGAGCAGTTCTTC
CDR3aa: CASINAGRGNEQFF

j_gene: TRBJ2-2
abundance: .
d_gene: TRBD2
v_gene: TRBV28
CDR3nt: TGTGCCGGAGAGCGGGAGAGGTCCGGGGAGCTGTTTTTT
CDR3aa: CAGERERSGELFF

j_gene: TRBJ2-1
abundance: .
d_gene: TRBD2
v_gene: TRBV15
CDR3nt: TGTGCCACCAGCAGGGGACTAGCGGGAACCAATGAGCAGTTCTTC
CDR3aa: CATSRGLAGTNEQFF

j_gene: TRBJ1-5
abundance: many
d_gene: TRBD1
v_gene: TRBV30
CDR3nt: TGTGCCTGGAGGCTAGGGGGCATGGGAAATCAGCCCCAGCATTTT
CDR3aa: CAWRLGGMGNQPQHF

j_gene: TRBJ1-2
abundance: many
d_gene: TRBD1
v_gene: TRBV28
CDR3nt: TGTGCCAGCACCATCGGGACAGCCCTCAAGAACTATGGCTACACCTTC
CDR3aa: CASTIGTALKNYGYTF

j_gene: TRBJ2-7
abundance: .
d_gene: .
v_gene: TRBV18
CDR3nt: TGTGCCAGCTCACCAGGGGACAAGGCCTCCTACGAGCAGTACTTC
CDR3aa: CASSPGDKASYEQYF

j_gene: TRBJ1-4
abundance: .
d_gene: TRBD1
v_gene: TRBV6-2/TRBV6-3
CDR3nt: TGTGCCAGCAGTACACTCGGGACAGGGGGGGAAAAACTGTTTTTT
CDR3aa: CASSTLGTGGEKLFF

j_gene: TRBJ2-1
abundance: many
d_gene: .
v_gene: TRBV29-1
CDR3nt: TGCAGCGTTGAAGGGGCTGACGGAAAAAGCTCCTACAATGAGCAGTTCTTC
CDR3aa: CSVEGADGKSSYNEQFF

j_gene: TRBJ1-3
abundance: many
d_gene: .
v_gene: TRBV11-2
CDR3nt: TGTGCCAGCAGCTTAGCCACAGGGAAAGGAAACACCATATATTTT
CDR3aa: CASSLATGKGNTIYF

j_gene: TRBJ2-7
abundance: .
d_gene: TRBD2
v_gene: TRBV20-1
CDR3nt: TGCAGTGCTAGAGATGCCCTGGCTAGCGGGGGGGTATACGAGCAGTACTTC
CDR3aa: CSARDALASGGVYEQYF

j_gene: TRBJ2-3
abundance: many
d_gene: TRBD2
v_gene: TRBV19
CDR3nt: TGTGCCAGTTCCGGGACTAGCGGGAAGTACACAGATACGCAGTATTTT
CDR3aa: CASSGTSGKYTDTQYF

j_gene: TRBJ2-2
abundance: many
d_gene: TRBD1
v_gene: TRBV28
CDR3nt: TGTGCCAGCAGTCCCCCCGGACAGGGTTTCGGCGGGGAGCTGTTTTTT
CDR3aa: CASSPPGQGFGGELFF

j_gene: TRBJ2-1
abundance: .
d_gene: .
v_gene: TRBV28
CDR3nt: TGTGCCAGCAGTTTACAAGACGATGAGCAGTTCTTC
CDR3aa: CASSLQDDEQFF

j_gene: TRBJ1-5
abundance: few
d_gene: .
v_gene: TRBV28
CDR3nt: TGTGCCAGCAGTCCCTCTGGAGGGGGTCAGCCCCAGCATTTT
CDR3aa: CASSPSGGGQPQHF

j_gene: TRBJ1-4
abundance: many
d_gene: .
v_gene: TRBV7-2
CDR3nt: TGTGCCAGCAGCCTAAGCGGAGGCAGGGAAAAACTGTTTTTT
CDR3aa: CASSLSGGREKLFF

j_gene: TRBJ2-1
abundance: .
d_gene: TRBD2
v_gene: TRBV5-1
CDR3nt: TGCGCCAGCAGCGGGGGGACTAGCGGCAACAATGAGCAGTTCTTC
CDR3aa: CASSGGTSGNNEQFF

j_gene: TRBJ1-1
abundance: many
d_gene: .
v_gene: TRBV18
CDR3nt: TGTGCCAGCTCACACGGGGGCCAAGCTTTCTTT
CDR3aa: CASSHGGQAFF

j_gene: TRBJ1-2
abundance: once
d_gene: .
v_gene: TRBV7-8
CDR3nt: TGTGCCAGCAGACCCGGGAGGGGCCGTGCGGGCTACACCTTC
CDR3aa: CASRPGRGRAGYTF

j_gene: TRBJ2-7
abundance: .
d_gene: .
v_gene: TRBV21-1
CDR3nt: TGTGCCAGCAGCAAAGCGCTCAAGGACAGGGGTTACTACGAGCAGTACTTC
CDR3aa: CASSKALKDRGYYEQYF

j_gene: TRBJ1-4
abundance: .
d_gene: TRBD1
v_gene: TRBV2
CDR3nt: TGTGCCAGCAGTGGAAGGACAGGGAATGAAAAACTGTTTTTT
CDR3aa: CASSGRTGNEKLFF

j_gene: TRBJ1-2
abundance: .
d_gene: .
v_gene: TRBV29-1
CDR3nt: TGCAGCGTGGAGGGGGGCGGAACTCATAAGAACTATGGCTACACCTTC
CDR3aa: CSVEGGGTHKNYGYTF

j_gene: TRBJ2-1
abundance: .
d_gene: TRBD1
v_gene: TRBV9
CDR3nt: TGTGCCAGCAGCGCGGACAGGGACTCTACCTACAATGAGCAGTTCTTC
CDR3aa: CASSADRDSTYNEQFF

j_gene: TRBJ1-5
abundance: .
d_gene: .
v_gene: TRBV28
CDR3nt: TGTGCCAGCAGTTTATACGGAGGAGGGGGGCAGCCCCAGCATTTT
CDR3aa: CASSLYGGGGQPQHF

j_gene: TRBJ2-1
abundance: many
d_gene: TRBD2
v_gene: TRBV24-1
CDR3nt: TGTGCCACCAGTGACCAAGCGGGGGGGACATCCCGCGAGCAGTTCTTC
CDR3aa: CATSDQAGGTSREQFF

j_gene: TRBJ1-3
abundance: many
d_gene: TRBD1
v_gene: TRBV7-9
CDR3nt: TGTGCCAGCAGGGAGAGCGGGACAGGCAACTCTGGAAACACCATATATTTT
CDR3aa: CASRESGTGNSGNTIYF

j_gene: TRBJ1-1
abundance: many
d_gene: .
v_gene: TRBV3-1
CDR3nt: TGTGCCAGCAGCCCAACGACCCTACCGAACACTGAAGCTTTCTTT
CDR3aa: CASSPTTLPNTEAFF

j_gene: TRBJ1-2
abundance: .
d_gene: TRBD1
v_gene: TRBV28
CDR3nt: TGTGCCAGCAGTTTAGAAAGGGGGCAGGAGGACTATGGCTACACCTTC
CDR3aa: CASSLERGQEDYGYTF

j_gene: TRBJ1-1
abundance: many
d_gene: .
v_gene: TRBV20-1
CDR3nt: TGCAGTGCAACGGACAGAGGGACTGAAGCTTTCTTT
CDR3aa: CSATDRGTEAFF

j_gene: TRBJ2-3
abundance: many
d_gene: .
v_gene: TRBV18
CDR3nt: TGTGCCATTCGGAATAGCACAGATACGCAGTATTTT
CDR3aa: CAIRNSTDTQYF

j_gene: TRBJ1-5
abundance: few
d_gene: .
v_gene: TRBV2
CDR3nt: TGTGCCAGCAGTGACACCCAAGGCGAACAGCCCCAGCATTTT
CDR3aa: CASSDTQGEQPQHF

j_gene: TRBJ2-5
abundance: many
d_gene: .
v_gene: TRBV6-2/TRBV6-3
CDR3nt: TGTGCCAGCAGTCCCGACTATCGGGGGATGGTGGAGACCCAGTACTTC
CDR3aa: CASSPDYRGMVETQYF

j_gene: TRBJ1-5
abundance: many
d_gene: .
v_gene: TRBV28
CDR3nt: TGTGCCAGCCATATGAGGGCCAATCAGCCCCAGCATTTT
CDR3aa: CASHMRANQPQHF

j_gene: TRBJ2-7
abundance: .
d_gene: .
v_gene: TRBV19
CDR3nt: TGTGCCAGTAGTTCCCCGACAGACTACGAGCAGTACTTC
CDR3aa: CASSSPTDYEQYF

j_gene: TRBJ2-5
abundance: many
d_gene: TRBD1
v_gene: TRBV28
CDR3nt: TGTGCCAGCAGTTCGCCGGACAGGGCATACCAAGAGACCCAGTACTTC
CDR3aa: CASSSPDRAYQETQYF

j_gene: TRBJ2-2
abundance: .
d_gene: TRBD1
v_gene: TRBV24-1
CDR3nt: TGTGCCACCAGTGAAAGCATGGGACAGGGAAAAACCGGGGAGCTGTTTTTT
CDR3aa: CATSESMGQGKTGELFF

j_gene: TRBJ2-5
abundance: .
d_gene: .
v_gene: TRBV20-1
CDR3nt: TGCAGTGCTAGTACCGGGATCCAAGAGACCCAGTACTTC
CDR3aa: CSASTGIQETQYF

j_gene: TRBJ1-5
abundance: .
d_gene: .
v_gene: TRBV26
CDR3nt: TGTGCCAGCAGAGTAGACAGGGTGGGCAATCAGCCCCAGCATTTT
CDR3aa: CASRVDRVGNQPQHF

j_gene: TRBJ2-5
abundance: .
d_gene: TRBD2
v_gene: TRBV24-1
CDR3nt: TGTGCCACCAGTGTCATGACTAGCGGAATAGGAGAGACCCAGTACTTC
CDR3aa: CATSVMTSGIGETQYF

j_gene: TRBJ2-7
abundance: many
d_gene: .
v_gene: TRBV28
CDR3nt: TGTGCCAGCAGTACTAAGGCAGGGAGCGCCTACGAGCAGTACTTC
CDR3aa: CASSTKAGSAYEQYF

j_gene: TRBJ1-5
abundance: .
d_gene: .
v_gene: TRBV11-2
CDR3nt: TGTGCCAGCAGCATAGTACCTGACCGTGGGCCCCAGCATTTT
CDR3aa: CASSIVPDRGPQHF

j_gene: TRBJ2-3
abundance: many
d_gene: .
v_gene: TRBV15
CDR3nt: TGTGCCACCAGGAGGGCCATAGGGATAGCGGAAGGCACAGATACGCAGTATTTT
CDR3aa: CATRRAIGIAEGTDTQYF

j_gene: TRBJ1-1
abundance: many
d_gene: TRBD1
v_gene: TRBV29-1
CDR3nt: TGCAGCGTTCGGGGACAGGGCGGGGACCGAGTGAACACTGAAGCTTTCTTT
CDR3aa: CSVRGQGGDRVNTEAFF

j_gene: TRBJ1-2
abundance: .
d_gene: .
v_gene: TRBV27
CDR3nt: TGTGCCAGCAGTCCCGTCGGGGCCTTGGGCTATGGCTACACCTTC
CDR3aa: CASSPVGALGYGYTF

j_gene: TRBJ1-5
abundance: many
d_gene: TRBD1
v_gene: TRBV28
CDR3nt: TGTGCCAGCAGTTTATTGGTCGGACAGGGTACTCAGCCCCAGCATTTT
CDR3aa: CASSLLVGQGTQPQHF

j_gene: TRBJ2-3
abundance: medium-sized
d_gene: .
v_gene: TRBV5-1
CDR3nt: TGCGCCAGCAAAGGGGCCTTACACACAGATACGCAGTATTTT
CDR3aa: CASKGALHTDTQYF

j_gene: TRBJ2-3
abundance: many
d_gene: .
v_gene: TRBV20-1
CDR3nt: TGCAGTGCCCCAAGCGGGAGCACAGATACGCAGTATTTT
CDR3aa: CSAPSGSTDTQYF

j_gene: TRBJ2-5
abundance: .
d_gene: TRBD1
v_gene: TRBV7-2
CDR3nt: TGTGCCAGCAGCCCAACCCTCCGGGACAGGGGACCAGAGACCCAGTACTTC
CDR3aa: CASSPTLRDRGPETQYF

j_gene: TRBJ2-3
abundance: .
d_gene: .
v_gene: TRBV20-1
CDR3nt: TGCAGTGTCGGGCAGGGTCAGGGTACAGATACGCAGTATTTT
CDR3aa: CSVGQGQGTDTQYF